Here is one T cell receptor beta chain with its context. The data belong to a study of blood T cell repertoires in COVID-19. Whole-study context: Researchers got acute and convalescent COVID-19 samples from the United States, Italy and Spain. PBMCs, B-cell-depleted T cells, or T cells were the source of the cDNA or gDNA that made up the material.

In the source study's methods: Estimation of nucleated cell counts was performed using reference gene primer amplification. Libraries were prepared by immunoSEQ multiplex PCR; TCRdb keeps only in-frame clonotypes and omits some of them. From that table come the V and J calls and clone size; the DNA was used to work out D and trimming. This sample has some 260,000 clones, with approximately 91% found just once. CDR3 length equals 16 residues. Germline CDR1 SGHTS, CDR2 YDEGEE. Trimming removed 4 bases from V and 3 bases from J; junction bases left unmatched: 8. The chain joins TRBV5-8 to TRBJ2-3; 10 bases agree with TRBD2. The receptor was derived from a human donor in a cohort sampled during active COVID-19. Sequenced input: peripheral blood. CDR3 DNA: TGTGCCAGCAGCCTCGGCATTAGCGGGGGGACAGATACGCAGTATTTT. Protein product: CASSLGISGGTDTQYF.